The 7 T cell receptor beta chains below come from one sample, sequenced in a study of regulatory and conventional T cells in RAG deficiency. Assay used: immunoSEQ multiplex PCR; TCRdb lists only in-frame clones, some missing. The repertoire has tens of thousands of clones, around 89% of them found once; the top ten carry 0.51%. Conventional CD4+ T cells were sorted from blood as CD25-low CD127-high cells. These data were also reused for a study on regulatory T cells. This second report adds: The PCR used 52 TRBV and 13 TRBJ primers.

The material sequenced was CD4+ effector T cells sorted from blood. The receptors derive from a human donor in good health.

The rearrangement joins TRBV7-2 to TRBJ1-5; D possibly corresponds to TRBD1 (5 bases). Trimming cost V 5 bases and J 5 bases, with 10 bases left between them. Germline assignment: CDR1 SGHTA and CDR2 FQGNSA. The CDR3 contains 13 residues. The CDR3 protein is CASSPGADQPQHF. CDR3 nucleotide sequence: TGTGCCAGCAGCCCCGGGGCTGATCAGCCCCAGCATTTT.

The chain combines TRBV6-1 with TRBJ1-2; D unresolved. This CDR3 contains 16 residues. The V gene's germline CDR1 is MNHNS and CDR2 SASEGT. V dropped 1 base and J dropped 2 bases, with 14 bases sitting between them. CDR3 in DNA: TGTGCCAGCAGTGAAGTAGGGCTGGCGGCGAACTATGGCTACACCTTC. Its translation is CASSEVGLAANYGYTF.

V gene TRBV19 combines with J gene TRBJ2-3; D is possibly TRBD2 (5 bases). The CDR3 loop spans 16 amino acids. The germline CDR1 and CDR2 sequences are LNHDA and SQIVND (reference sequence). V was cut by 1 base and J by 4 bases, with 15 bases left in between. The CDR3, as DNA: TGTGCCAGTAGTATAGGAAAACTAGACCGTGCAGATACGCAGTATTTT. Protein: CASSIGKLDRADTQYF.

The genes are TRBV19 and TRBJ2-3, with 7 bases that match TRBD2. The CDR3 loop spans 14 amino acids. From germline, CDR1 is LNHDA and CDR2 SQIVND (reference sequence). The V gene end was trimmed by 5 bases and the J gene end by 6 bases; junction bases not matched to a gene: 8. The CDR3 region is CASSLGGRSDTQYF. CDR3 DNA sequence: TGTGCCAGTAGTCTCGGCGGGAGATCGGATACGCAGTATTTT.

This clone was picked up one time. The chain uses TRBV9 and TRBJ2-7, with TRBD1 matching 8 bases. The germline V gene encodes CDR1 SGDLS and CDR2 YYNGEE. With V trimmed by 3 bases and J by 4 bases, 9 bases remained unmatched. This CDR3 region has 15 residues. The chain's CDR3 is CASSDGQGGSYEQYF. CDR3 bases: TGTGCCAGCAGCGACGGACAGGGTGGTTCATACGAGCAGTACTTC. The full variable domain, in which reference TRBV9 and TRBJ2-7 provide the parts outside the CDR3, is DSGVTQTPKHLITATGQRVTLRCSPRSGDLSVYWYQQSLDQGLQFLIQYYNGEERAKGNILERFSAQQFPDLHSELNLSSLELGDSALYFCASSDGQGGSYEQYFGPGTRLTVT.

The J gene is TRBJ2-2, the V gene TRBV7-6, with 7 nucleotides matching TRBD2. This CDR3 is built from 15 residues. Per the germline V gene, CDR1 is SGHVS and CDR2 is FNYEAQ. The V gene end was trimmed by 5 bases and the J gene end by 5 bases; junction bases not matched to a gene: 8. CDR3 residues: CASSPGLGDTGELFF. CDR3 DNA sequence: TGTGCCAGCAGCCCTGGACTAGGGGATACCGGGGAGCTGTTTTTT.

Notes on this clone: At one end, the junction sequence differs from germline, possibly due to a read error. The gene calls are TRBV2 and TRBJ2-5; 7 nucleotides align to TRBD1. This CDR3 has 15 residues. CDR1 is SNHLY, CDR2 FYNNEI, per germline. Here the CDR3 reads CASSQAQTGQETQYF. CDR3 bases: TGTGCCAGCAGTCAAGCCCAGACAGGGCAAGAGACCCAGTACTTC.